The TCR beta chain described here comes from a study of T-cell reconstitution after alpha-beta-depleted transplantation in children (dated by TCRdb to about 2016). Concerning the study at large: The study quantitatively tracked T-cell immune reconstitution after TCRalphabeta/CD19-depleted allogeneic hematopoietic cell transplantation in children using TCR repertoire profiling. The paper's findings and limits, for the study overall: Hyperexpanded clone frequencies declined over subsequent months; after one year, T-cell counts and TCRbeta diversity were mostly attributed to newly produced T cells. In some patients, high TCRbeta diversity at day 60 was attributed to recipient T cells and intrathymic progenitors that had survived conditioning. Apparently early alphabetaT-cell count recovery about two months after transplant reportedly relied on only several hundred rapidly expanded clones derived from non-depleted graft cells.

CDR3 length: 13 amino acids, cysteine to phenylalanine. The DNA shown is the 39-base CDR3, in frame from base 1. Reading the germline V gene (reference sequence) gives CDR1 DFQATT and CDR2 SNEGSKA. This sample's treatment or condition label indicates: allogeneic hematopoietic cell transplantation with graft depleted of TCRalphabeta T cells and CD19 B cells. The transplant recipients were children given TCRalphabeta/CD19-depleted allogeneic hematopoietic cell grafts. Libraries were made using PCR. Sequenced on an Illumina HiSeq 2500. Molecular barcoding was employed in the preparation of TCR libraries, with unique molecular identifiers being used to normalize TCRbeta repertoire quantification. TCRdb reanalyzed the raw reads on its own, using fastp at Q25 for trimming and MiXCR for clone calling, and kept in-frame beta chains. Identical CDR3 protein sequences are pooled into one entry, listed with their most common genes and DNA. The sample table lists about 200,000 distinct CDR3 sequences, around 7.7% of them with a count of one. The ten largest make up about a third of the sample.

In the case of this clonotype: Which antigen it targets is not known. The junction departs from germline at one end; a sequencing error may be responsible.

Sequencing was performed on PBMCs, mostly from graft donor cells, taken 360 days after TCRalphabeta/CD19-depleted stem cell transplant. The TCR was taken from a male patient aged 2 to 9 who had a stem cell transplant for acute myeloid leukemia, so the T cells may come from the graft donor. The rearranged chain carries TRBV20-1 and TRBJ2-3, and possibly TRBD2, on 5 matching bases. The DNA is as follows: TGCAGTGCTACCTCCGGGAACACAGACACGCAGTATTTT. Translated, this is CSATSGNTDTQYF.